This T cell receptor beta chain stems from a study of T cells in localized non-small cell lung cancer. Sequencing used immunoSEQ multiplex PCR; TCRdb keeps in-frame clones, though not all of them. Of tens of thousands of clones listed, around 90% were seen once; the top ten hold around 7%. This CDR3 has 15 amino acids. V was pared by 6 bases and J by 1 base, with 15 bases between. The V gene's germline CDR1 is MNHEY and CDR2 SVGAGI. Broader study findings: Clonality peaked in uninvolved adjacent lung rather than tumor. There were a median roughly 54 of the top 100 tumor clones appearing in adjacent lung. Blood T cell density predicted longer survival; adjacent-lung clonality, shorter. Investigators sequenced only a single tumor region, leaving heterogeneity possible.

As regards this clone: Its target is unknown.

This sequence joins TRBV6-5 and TRBJ1-1, with D perhaps TRBD1 (6 bases). This clonotype was obtained from a male donor aged 60 or over with stage I squamous cell lung carcinoma. The sequencing here drew on peripheral blood, taken before any cancer treatment. CDR3 coding DNA: TGTGCCAGCAGCCCACCGGGGGCAACGAACACTGAAGCTTTCTTT. Translation: CASSPPGATNTEAFF.